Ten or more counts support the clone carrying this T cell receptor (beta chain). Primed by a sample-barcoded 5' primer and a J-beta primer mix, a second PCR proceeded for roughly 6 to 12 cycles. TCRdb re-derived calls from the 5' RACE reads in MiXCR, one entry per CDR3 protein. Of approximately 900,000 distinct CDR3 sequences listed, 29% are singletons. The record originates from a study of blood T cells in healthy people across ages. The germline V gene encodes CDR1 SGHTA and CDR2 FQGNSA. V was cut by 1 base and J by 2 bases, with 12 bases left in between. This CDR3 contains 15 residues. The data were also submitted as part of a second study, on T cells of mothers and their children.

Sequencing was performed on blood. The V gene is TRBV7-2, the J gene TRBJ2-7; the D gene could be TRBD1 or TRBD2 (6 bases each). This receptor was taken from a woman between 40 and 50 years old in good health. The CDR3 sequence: CASSLGGAGPYEQYF. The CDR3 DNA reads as TGTGCCAGCAGCTTAGGGGGGGCGGGCCCCTACGAGCAGTACTTC. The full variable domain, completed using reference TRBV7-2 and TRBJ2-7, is GAGVSQSPSNKVTEKGKDVELRCDPISGHTALYWYRQSLGQGLEFLIYFQGNSAPDKSGLPSDRFSAERTGGSVSTLTIQRTQQEDSAVYLCASSLGGAGPYEQYFGPGTRLTVT.